This T cell receptor beta chain was recorded in a study of T cells after yellow fever vaccination. With regard to this clonotype: Its specificity is unknown.

Germline V gene lookup returns CDR1 SGHTA and CDR2 FQGNSA. This CDR3 has 11 residues. Between the trimmed V and J ends, which lost 5 bases and 2 bases, there was a span of 3 bases. UMIs and a universal primer site were added when TCR cDNA was made by 5'RACE template switching. TCRdb reprocessed the 5' RACE reads via MiXCR and lists one record per CDR3 protein. The sample lists about 200,000 distinct CDR3 sequences; approximately 3% were seen once. General study points: Abundant contaminating clonotypes from the bulk population could appear in FACS-sorted repertoires. Post-booster reappearance was seen for most primary-vaccination clones (about 96% CD4, around 90% CD8). It was the secondary response that reached its peak faster, day 5 versus 15, but it was weaker.

The TCR was taken from a young man who received the YFV17D yellow fever vaccine. The chain joins TRBV7-2 to TRBJ1-2; no definite D call. The sample in question was CD4+ T cells sorted from PBMCs, obtained 10 days after the yellow fever booster vaccination. CDR3 sequence (DNA): TGTGCCAGCAGCAAGAACTATGGCTACACCTTC. Its protein is CASSKNYGYTF.